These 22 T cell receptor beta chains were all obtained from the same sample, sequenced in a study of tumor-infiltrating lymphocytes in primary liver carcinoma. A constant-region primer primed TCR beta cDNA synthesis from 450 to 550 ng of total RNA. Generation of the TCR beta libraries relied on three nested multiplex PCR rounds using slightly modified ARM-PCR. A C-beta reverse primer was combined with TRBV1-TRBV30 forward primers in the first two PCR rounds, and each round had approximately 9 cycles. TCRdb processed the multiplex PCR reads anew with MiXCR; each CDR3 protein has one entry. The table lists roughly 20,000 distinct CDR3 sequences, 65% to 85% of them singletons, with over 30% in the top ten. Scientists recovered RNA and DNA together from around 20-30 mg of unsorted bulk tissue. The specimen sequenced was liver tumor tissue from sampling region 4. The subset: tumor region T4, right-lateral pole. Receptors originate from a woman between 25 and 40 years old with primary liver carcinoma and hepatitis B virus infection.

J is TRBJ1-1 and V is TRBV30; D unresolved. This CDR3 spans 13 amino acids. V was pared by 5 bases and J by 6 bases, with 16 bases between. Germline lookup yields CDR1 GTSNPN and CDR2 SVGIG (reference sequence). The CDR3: CAWREMGKPEAFF. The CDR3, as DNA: TGTGCCTGGCGGGAGATGGGTAAACCTGAAGCTTTCTTT.

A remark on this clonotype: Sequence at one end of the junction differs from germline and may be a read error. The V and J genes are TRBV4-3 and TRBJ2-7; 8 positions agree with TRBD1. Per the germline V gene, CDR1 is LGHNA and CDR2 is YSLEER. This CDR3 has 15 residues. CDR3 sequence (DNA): TGCGCCATCAGCCAAGATCGATGGACAGGGCTGAAGCAGTACTTC. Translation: CAISQDRWTGLKQYF.

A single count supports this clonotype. CDR3 DNA: TGTGCCAGCAGCTTAGATCTGGCATGGAGCTCCTACAATGGGCGGTTCTTC. Its protein is CASSLDLAWSSYNGRFF. The rearrangement uses TRBV11-3 and TRBJ2-1; the D is unclear. Trimming stripped 0 bases from V and 15 bases from J, with 27 bases between. This CDR3 is built from 17 residues. CDR1 SGHNT and CDR2 YENEEA come from the germline V gene.

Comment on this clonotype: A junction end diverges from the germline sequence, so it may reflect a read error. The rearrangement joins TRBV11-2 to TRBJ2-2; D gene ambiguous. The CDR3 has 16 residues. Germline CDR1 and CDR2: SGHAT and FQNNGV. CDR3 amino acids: CASSPYTQLNTGELFF. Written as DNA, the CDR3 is TGTGCCAGCAGCCCCTATACCCAATTGAACACTGGGGAGCTGTTTTTT.

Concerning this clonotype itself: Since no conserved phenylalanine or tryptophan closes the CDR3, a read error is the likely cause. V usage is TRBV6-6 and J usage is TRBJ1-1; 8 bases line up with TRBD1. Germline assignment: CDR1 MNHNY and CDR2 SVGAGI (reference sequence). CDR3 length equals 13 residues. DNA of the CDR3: TGTGCAAGCACCTGGACAGGGAAAACTGAAGCTTTCCTT. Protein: CASTWTGKTEAFL.

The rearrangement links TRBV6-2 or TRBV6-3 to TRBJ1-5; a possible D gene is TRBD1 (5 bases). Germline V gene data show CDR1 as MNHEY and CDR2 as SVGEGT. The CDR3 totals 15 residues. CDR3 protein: CVTSYLTASNQPQHF. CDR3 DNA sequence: TGTGTCACCAGTTACCTGACAGCCAGCAATCAGCCCCAGCATTTT.

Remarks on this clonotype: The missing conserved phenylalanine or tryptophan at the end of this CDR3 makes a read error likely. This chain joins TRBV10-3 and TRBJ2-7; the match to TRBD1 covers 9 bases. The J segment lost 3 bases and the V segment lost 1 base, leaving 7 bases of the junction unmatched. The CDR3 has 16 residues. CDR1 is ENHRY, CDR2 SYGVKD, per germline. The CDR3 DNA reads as TGTGCCATCAGTGAGTGGACAGGGGACATGATCTACGAGCAGTACCTC. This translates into CAISEWTGDMIYEQYL.

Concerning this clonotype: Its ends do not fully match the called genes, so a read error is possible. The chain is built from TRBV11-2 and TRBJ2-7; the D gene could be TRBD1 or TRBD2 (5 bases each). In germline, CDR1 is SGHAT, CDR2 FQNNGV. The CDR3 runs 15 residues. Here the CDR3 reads CASSSPGTATYEQYF. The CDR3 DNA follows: TGCGCAAGCAGCTCTCCTGGGACGGCTACCTACGAGCAGTACTTC.

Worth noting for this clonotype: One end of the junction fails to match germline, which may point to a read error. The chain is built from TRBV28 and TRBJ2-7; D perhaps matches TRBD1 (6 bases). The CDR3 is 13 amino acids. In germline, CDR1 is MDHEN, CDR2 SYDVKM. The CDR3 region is CASSLTGRCEQYF. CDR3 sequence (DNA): TGCGCCAGCAGTCTTACAGGGAGATGCGAGCAGTACTTC. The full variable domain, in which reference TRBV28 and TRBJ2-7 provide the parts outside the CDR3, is DVKVTQSSRYLVKRTGEKVFLECVQDMDHENMFWYRQDPGLGLRLIYFSYDVKMKEKGDIPEGYSVSREKKERFSLILESASTNQTSMYLCASSLTGRCEQYFGPGTRLTVT.

The CDR3 nucleotides read TGTGCCAGCAGCTCACAGGCGGCTCCAGACACAGTGGAGCTGTTTTTT. This codes for CASSSQAAPDTVELFF. The chain recombines TRBV11-2 with TRBJ2-2; possible D gene TRBD1, 5 bases. V was clipped by 4 bases and J by 10 bases, with 22 bases between them. Looked up from germline, CDR1 is SGHAT and CDR2 is FQNNGV. CDR3 size: 16 residues.

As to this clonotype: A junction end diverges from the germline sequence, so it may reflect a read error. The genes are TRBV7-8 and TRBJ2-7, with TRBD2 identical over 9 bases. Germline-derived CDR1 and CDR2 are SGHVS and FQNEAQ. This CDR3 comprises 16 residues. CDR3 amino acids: CASSPLLAGDDLEQYF. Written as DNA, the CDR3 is TGTGCCAGCAGCCCATTACTAGCGGGCGATGACCTCGAGCAATACTTC.

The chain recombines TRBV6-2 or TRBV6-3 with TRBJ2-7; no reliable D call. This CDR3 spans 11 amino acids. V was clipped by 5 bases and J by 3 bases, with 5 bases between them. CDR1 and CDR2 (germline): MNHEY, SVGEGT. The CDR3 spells CASSQFYEQYF. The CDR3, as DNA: TGTGCCAGCAGTCAATTCTACGAGCAGTACTTC.

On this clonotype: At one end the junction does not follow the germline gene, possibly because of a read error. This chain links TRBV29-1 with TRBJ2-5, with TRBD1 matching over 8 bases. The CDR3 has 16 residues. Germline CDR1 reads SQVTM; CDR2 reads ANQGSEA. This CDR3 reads CSATGEMGFAMETQYF. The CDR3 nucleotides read TGCAGCGCGACAGGGGAGATGGGTTTTGCGATGGAGACCCAGTACTTT.

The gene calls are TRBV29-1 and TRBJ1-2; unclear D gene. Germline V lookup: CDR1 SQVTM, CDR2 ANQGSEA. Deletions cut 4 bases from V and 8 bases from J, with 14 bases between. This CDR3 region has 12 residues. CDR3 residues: CSVVACGGGYTF. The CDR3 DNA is TGCAGCGTTGTAGCGTGCGGCGGCGGCTACACCTTC.

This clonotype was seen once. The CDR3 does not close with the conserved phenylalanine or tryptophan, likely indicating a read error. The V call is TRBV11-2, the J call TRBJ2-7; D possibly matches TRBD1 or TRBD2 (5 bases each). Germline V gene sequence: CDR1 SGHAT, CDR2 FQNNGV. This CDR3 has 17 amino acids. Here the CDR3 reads CASCLGGTGLSSYEQYS. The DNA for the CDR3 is TGTGCCAGCTGCTTAGGAGGTACAGGTCTGAGCTCCTACGAGCAGTACTCC.

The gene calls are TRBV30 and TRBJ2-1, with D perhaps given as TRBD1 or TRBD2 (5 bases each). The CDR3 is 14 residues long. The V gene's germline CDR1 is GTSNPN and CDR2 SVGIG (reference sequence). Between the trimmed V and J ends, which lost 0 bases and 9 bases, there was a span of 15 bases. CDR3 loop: CAWSVGNGAPEQFF. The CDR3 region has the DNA TGTGCCTGGAGTGTGGGGAACGGGGCACCTGAGCAGTTCTTC.

In nucleotides, the CDR3 is TGTGCCAGCACTACAGGCAGGGGGCTGACCCAGTACTTC. Translation gives CASTTGRGLTQYF. The chain couples TRBV6-5 to TRBJ2-5; TRBD1 aligns across 8 bases. J lost 7 bases, V lost 7 bases, and 8 bases had no gene match. CDR3 length: 13 amino acids. Germline V CDR1 and CDR2: MNHEY, SVGAGI.

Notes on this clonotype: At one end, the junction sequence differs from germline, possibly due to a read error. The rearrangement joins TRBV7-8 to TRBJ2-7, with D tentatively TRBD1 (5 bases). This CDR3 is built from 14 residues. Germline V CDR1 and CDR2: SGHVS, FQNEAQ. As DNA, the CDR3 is TGTGCCAGCGGCTTAGATACCAGACAGTACGAGCAGTACTTC. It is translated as CASGLDTRQYEQYF.

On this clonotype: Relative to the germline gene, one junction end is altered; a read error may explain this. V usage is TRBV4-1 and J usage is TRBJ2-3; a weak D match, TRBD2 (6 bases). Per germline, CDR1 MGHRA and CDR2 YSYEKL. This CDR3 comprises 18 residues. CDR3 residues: CASSRLGVVAEDSDTRYF. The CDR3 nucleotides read TGCGCCAGCAGCCGACTAGGCGTGGTAGCTGAAGACTCGGATACGCGGTATTTT.

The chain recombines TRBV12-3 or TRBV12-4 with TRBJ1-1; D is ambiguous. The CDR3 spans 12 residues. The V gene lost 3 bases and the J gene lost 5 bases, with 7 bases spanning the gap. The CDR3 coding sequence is TGTGCCAGCAGTTTGGGAATGACTGAAGCTTTCTTT. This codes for CASSLGMTEAFF.

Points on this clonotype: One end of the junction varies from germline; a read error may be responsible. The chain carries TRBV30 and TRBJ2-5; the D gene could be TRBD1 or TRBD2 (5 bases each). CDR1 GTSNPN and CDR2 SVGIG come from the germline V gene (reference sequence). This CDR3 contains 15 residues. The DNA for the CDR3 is TGCGCCTGGAAGGTCTTGGGCGCGACCCTAGGGACCCCGTACTTC. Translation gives CAWKVLGATLGTPYF.

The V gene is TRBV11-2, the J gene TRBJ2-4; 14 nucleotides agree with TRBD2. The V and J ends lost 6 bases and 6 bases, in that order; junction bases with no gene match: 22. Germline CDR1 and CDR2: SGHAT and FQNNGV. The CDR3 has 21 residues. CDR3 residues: CASRHAGTSTGTSGRRNIQYF. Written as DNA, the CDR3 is TGTGCCAGCAGACATGCCGGGACATCTACCGGGACTAGCGGGAGACGAAACATTCAGTACTTC.